One and the same sample provided the 7 T cell receptor beta chains below, sequenced in a study of response to subunit inactivated influenza vaccine. TCRdb ran MiXCR on the RT-PCR reads and lists one entry per CDR3 protein. The sample lists fewer than 800,000 distinct CDR3 sequences; 15% to 18% were seen once. This specimen was PBMCs from blood, taken 12 days after vaccination. The receptors were sampled from a man aged 50-59 years who received an inactivated influenza vaccine.

This clonotype appeared many times. The CDR3 DNA reads as TGTGCCAGCAGCCCCTCCTTTAACACTGAAGCTTTCTTT. Protein sequence: CASSPSFNTEAFF. V and J are TRBV3-1 and TRBJ1-1, with unresolved D. Germline V gene data show CDR1 as LGHDT and CDR2 as YNNKEL (reference sequence). There are 13 residues in the CDR3. V lost 4 bases to trimming and J lost 2 bases, with 8 bases between them. The complete variable domain, with remaining parts taken from reference TRBV3-1 and TRBJ1-1, reads DTAVSQTPKYLVTQMGNDKSIKCEQNLGHDTMYWYKQDSKKFLKIMFSYNNKELIINETVPNRFSPKSPDKAHLNLHINSLELGDSAVYFCASSPSFNTEAFFGQGTRLTVV.

The chain recombines TRBV20-1 with TRBJ2-7, with 10 nucleotides matching TRBD1. The CDR3 spans 14 residues. J was trimmed by 5 bases and V by 3 bases; bases with no gene match: 7. Germline V gives CDR1 DFQATT, CDR2 SNEGSKA (reference sequence). The DNA for the CDR3 is TGCAGTGCTAGGGGCCCGGGACAGGGGAACGAGCAGTACTTC. Its translation: CSARGPGQGNEQYF.

This clonotype showed up just a few times. The CDR3 loop reads CASSLKASGRGYNEQFF. Written as DNA, the CDR3 is TGTGCCAGCAGCTTAAAGGCTAGCGGGAGGGGCTACAATGAGCAGTTCTTC. The chain uses TRBV7-9 and TRBJ2-1, with 12 bases identical to TRBD2. Per germline, CDR1 SEHNR and CDR2 FQNEAQ (reference sequence). CDR3 length: 17 residues. Losses at the gene ends were 2 bases for V and 3 bases for J; bases not matched to a gene: 5.

This clonotype was picked up a small number of times. The chain is built from TRBV27 and TRBJ2-3, with D hard to call. Between the trimmed V and J ends, which lost 2 bases and 3 bases, there was a span of 9 bases. This CDR3 is built from 14 residues. Per the germline V gene, CDR1 is MNHEY and CDR2 is SMNVEV (reference sequence). CDR3 sequence: CASSLDRRTDTQYF. The CDR3 DNA follows: TGTGCCAGCAGTTTAGATAGGCGGACAGATACGCAGTATTTT.

The V call is TRBV20-1, the J call TRBJ1-5; D remains unclear. With 0 bases removed from V and 7 bases from J, the gap between germline ends came to 10 bases. The CDR3 runs to 13 residues. In germline, CDR1 is DFQATT, CDR2 SNEGSKA (reference sequence). This CDR3 reads CSARDRREQPQHF. The CDR3 DNA sequence: TGCAGTGCTAGAGATCGTAGGGAGCAGCCCCAGCATTTT.

In its sample, this clonotype was seen a few times. The chain combines TRBV5-5 with TRBJ2-4, with D perhaps TRBD2 (6 bases). The V gene's germline CDR1 is SGHKS and CDR2 YYEKEE (reference sequence). The V end lost 1 base, the J end lost 4 bases, and 9 bases lay between the germline ends. The CDR3 is made up of 14 amino acids. The CDR3 protein is CASSLLGGKNIQYF. The CDR3 DNA is TGTGCCAGCAGCTTGCTTGGAGGGAAAAACATTCAGTACTTC.

The table lists this clonotype with a few counts. V usage is TRBV11-2 and J usage is TRBJ2-7, with D perhaps assigned TRBD1 or TRBD2 (5 bases each). The germline CDR1 and CDR2 sequences are SGHAT and FQNNGV. With 8 bases removed from V and 0 bases from J, the gap between germline ends came to 11 bases. This CDR3 spans 13 amino acids. The CDR3 DNA reads as TGTGCCAGCTCTCGGGGCCCCTCCTACGAGCAGTACTTC. It encodes CASSRGPSYEQYF.